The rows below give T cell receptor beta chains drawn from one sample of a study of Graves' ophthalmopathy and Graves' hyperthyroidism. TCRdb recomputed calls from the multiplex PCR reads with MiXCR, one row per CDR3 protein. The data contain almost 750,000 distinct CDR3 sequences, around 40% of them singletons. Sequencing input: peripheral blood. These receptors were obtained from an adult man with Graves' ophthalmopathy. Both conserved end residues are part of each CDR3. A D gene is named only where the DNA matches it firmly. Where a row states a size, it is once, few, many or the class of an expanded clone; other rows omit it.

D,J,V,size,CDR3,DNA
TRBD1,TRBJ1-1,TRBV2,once,CASGRAGGTEAFF,TGTGCCAGCGGGAGGGCAGGGGGCACTGAAGCTTTCTTT
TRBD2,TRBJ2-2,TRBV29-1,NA,CSVEVTSGRGLRTGELFF,TGCAGCGTTGAGGTGACTAGCGGGAGGGGCCTTCGGACCGGGGAGCTGTTTTTT
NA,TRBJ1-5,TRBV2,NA,CARQRGAF,TGTGCCAGACAGAGAGGGGCATTT
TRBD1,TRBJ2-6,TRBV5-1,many,CASSTGTASGANVLTF,TGCGCCAGCAGCACCGGGACAGCCTCTGGGGCCAACGTCCTGACTTTC
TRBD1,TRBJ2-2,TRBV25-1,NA,CASSWTGIGELFF,TGTGCCAGCAGCTGGACAGGGATCGGGGAGCTGTTTTTT
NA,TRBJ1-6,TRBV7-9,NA,CASSPGASYNSPLHF,TGTGCCAGCAGCCCCGGTGCCAGCTATAATTCACCCCTCCACTTT
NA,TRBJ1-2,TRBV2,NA,CASSRDRLFHGYTF,TGTGCCAGCAGTCGTGACAGGTTGTTCCATGGCTACACCTTC
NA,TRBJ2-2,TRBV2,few,CASSPEQDTGELFF,TGTGCCAGCAGTCCCGAACAGGACACCGGGGAGCTGTTTTTT
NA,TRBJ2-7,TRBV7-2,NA,CASSLSLGSHYEQYF,TGTGCCAGCAGCTTATCTCTAGGTTCTCACTACGAGCAGTACTTC
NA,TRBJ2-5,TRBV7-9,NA,CASSLSAETQHF,TGTGCCAGCAGCTTATCGGCAGAGACCCAGCACTTC
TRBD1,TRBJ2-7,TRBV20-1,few,CSASYRGPYEQYF,TGCAGTGCTAGCTACAGGGGGCCCTACGAGCAGTACTTC
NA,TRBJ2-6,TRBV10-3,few,CASSVSRASGANVLTF,TGTGCCAGCAGTGTCAGCAGGGCCTCTGGGGCCAACGTCCTGACTTTC
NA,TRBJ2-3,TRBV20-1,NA,CSAGPRDAIDTQYF,TGCAGTGCTGGCCCTCGGGACGCCATAGATACGCAGTATTTT
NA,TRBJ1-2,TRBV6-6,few,CASSYLLNEGGGYTF,TGTGCCAGCAGTTATTTGTTAAACGAAGGCGGAGGCTACACCTTC
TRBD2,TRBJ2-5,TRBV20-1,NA,CSAREFYGRAKETQYF,TGCAGTGCTAGAGAATTCTACGGGAGGGCCAAGGAGACCCAGTACTTC
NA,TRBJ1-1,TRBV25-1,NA,CASSPKGLNTEAFF,TGTGCCAGCAGCCCGAAGGGCCTGAACACTGAAGCTTTCTTT
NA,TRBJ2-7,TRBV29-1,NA,CSVEGAGPLDEQYF,TGCAGCGTTGAAGGGGCTGGGCCGTTGGACGAGCAGTACTTC
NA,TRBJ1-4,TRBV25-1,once,CASSDSPDEKLFF,TGTGCCAGCTCGGACAGCCCCGATGAAAAACTGTTTTTT
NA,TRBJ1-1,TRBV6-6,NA,CASSYYPTEAFF,TGTGCCAGCAGTTACTACCCCACTGAAGCTTTCTTT
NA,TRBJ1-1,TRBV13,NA,CASRTGTGGTEAFF,TGTGCCAGCAGAACCGGGACGGGGGGCACTGAAGCTTTCTTT
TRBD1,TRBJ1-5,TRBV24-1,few,CASIRTRGPTGNQPQHF,TGTGCCAGTATAAGAACCCGTGGACCGACAGGGAATCAGCCCCAGCATTTT
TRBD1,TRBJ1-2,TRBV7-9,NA,CASSYRSGQGAGYTF,TGTGCCAGCAGTTACCGGTCGGGACAGGGGGCCGGCTACACCTTC
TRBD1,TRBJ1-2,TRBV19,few,CASSPRALGGQYGYTF,TGTGCCAGTAGTCCGAGGGCCCTAGGGGGCCAGTATGGCTACACCTTC
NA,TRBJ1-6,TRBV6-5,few,CASSYGGRDSPLHF,TGTGCCAGCAGTTACGGGGGCAGGGATTCACCCCTCCACTTT
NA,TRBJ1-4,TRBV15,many,CATSRVSQPNEKLFF,TGTGCCACCAGCAGAGTGTCACAGCCGAATGAAAAACTGTTTTTT
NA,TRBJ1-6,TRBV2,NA,CASSEARGDSPLHF,TGTGCCAGCAGTGAAGCGAGGGGTGATTCACCCCTCCACTTT
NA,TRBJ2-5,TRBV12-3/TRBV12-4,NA,CASRAEGQPQYF,TGTGCCAGCAGGGCAGAGGGTCAGCCCCAGTACTTC
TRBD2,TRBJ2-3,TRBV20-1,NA,CSARESGTTQYF,TGCAGTGCTAGGGAAAGCGGGACGACGCAGTATTTT
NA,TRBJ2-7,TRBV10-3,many,CAISDSRGSSYEQYF,TGTGCCATCAGTGACTCGCGGGGAAGCTCCTACGAGCAGTACTTC